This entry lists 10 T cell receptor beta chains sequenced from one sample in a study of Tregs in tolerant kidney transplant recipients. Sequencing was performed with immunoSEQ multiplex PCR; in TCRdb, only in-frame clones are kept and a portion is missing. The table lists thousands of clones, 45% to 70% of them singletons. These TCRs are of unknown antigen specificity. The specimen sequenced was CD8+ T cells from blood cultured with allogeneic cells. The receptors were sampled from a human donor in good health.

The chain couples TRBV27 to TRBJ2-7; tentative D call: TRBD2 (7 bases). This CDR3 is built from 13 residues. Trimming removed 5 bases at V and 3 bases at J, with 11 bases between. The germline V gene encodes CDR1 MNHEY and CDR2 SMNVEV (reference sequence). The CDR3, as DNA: TGTGCCAGCAGTCCGAGGGGGGGCTACGAGCAGTACTTC. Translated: CASSPRGGYEQYF.

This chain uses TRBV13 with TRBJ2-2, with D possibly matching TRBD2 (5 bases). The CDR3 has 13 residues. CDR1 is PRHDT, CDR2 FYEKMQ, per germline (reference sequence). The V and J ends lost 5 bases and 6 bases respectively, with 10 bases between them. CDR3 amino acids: CASSTLGSGELFF. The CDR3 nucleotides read TGTGCCAGCAGCACACTAGGTTCCGGGGAGCTGTTTTTT. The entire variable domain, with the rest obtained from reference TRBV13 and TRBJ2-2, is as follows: AAGVIQSPRHLIKEKRETATLKCYPIPRHDTVYWYQQGPGQDPQFLISFYEKMQSDKGSIPDRFSAQQFSDYHSELNMSSLELGDSALYFCASSTLGSGELFFGEGSRLTVL.

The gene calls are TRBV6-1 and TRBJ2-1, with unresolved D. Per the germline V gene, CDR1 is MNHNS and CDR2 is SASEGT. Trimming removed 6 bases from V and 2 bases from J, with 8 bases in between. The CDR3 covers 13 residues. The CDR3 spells CASRNPAYNEQFF. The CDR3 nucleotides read TGTGCCAGCAGAAATCCAGCCTACAATGAGCAGTTCTTC.

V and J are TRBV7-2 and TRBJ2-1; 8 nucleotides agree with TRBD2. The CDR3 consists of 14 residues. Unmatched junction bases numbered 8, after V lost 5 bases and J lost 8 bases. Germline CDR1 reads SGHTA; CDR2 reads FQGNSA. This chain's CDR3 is CASSPGTRIDEQFF. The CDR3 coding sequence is TGTGCCAGCAGCCCCGGGACTAGGATCGATGAGCAGTTCTTC.

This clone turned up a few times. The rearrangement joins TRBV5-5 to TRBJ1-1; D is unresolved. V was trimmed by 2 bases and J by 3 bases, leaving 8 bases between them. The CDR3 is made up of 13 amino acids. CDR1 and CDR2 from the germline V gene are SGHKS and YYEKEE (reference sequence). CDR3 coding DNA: TGTGCCAGCAGCTTATGGGTTCACACTGAAGCTTTCTTT. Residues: CASSLWVHTEAFF. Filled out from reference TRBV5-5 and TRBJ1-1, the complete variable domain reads DAGVTQSPTHLIKTRGQQVTLRCSPISGHKSVSWYQQVLGQGPQFIFQYYEKEERGRGNFPDRFSARQFPNYSSELNVNALLLGDSALYLCASSLWVHTEAFFGQGTRLTVV.

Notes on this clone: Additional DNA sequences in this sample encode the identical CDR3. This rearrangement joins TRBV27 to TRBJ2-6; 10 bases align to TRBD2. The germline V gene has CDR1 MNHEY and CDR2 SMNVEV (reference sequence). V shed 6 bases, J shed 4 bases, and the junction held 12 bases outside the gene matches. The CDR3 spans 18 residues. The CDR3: CASSFLAGVRSGANVLTF. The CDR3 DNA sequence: TGTGCCAGCAGCTTTCTAGCGGGAGTACGTTCCGGGGCCAACGTCCTGACTTTC.

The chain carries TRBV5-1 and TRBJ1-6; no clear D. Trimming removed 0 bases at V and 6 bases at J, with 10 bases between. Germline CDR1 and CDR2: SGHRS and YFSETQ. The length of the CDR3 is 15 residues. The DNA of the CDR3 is TGCGCCAGCAGCTTGGCGGATTCACTTAATTCACCCCTCCACTTT. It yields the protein CASSLADSLNSPLHF.

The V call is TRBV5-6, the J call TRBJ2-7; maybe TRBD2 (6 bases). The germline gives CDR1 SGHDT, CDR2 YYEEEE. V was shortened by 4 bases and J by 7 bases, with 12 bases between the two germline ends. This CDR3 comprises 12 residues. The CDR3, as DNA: TGTGCCAGCAGCGGGGACTCGCTTGAGCAGTACTTC. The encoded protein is CASSGDSLEQYF.

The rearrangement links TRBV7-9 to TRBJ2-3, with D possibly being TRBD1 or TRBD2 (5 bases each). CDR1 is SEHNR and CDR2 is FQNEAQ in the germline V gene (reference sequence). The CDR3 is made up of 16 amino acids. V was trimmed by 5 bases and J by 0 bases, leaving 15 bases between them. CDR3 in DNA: TGTGCCAGCAGCGGGATGGGGACCGATAGCACAGATACGCAGTATTTT. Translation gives CASSGMGTDSTDTQYF.

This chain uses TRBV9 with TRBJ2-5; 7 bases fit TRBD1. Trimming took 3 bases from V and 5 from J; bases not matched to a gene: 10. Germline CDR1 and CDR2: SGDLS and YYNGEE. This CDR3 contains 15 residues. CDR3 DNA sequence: TGTGCCAGCAGCGAAACAGGGGTAATAGTGGAGACCCAGTACTTC. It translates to CASSETGVIVETQYF.